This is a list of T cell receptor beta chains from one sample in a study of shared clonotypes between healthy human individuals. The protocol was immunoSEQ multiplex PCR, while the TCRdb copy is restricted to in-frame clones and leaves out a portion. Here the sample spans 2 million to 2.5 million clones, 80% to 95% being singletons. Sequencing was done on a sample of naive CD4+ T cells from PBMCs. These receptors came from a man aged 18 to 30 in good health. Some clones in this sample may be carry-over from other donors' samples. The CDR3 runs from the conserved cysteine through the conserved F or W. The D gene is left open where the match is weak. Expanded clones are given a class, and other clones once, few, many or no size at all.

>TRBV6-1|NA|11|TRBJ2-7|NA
CASSDMYEQYF
TGTGCCAGCAGTGATATGTACGAGCAGTACTTC
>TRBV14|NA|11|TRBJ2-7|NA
CASSPGREQYF
TGTGCCAGCAGCCCGGGTCGGGAGCAGTACTTC
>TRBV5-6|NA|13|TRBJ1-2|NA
CASSLDSVYGYTF
TGTGCCAGCAGCTTAGACAGTGTCTATGGCTACACCTTC
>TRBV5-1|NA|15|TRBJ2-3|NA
CASSLGGVGPDTQYF
TGCGCCAGCAGCTTGGGGGGAGTTGGCCCAGATACGCAGTATTTT
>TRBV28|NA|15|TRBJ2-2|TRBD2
CASSGTRSVSGELFF
TGTGCCAGCAGTGGGACTAGGTCGGTTTCCGGGGAGCTGTTTTTT
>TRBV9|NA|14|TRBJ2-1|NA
CASSVQSFYNEQFF
TGTGCCAGCAGCGTACAGTCGTTCTACAATGAGCAGTTCTTC
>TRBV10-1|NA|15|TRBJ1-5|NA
CASSEGRGPNQPQHF
TGCGCCAGCAGTGAAGGCAGGGGCCCCAATCAGCCCCAGCATTTT
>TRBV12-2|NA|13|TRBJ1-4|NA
CARPARWSEKLFF
TGTGCAAGGCCCGCACGATGGAGTGAAAAACTGTTTTTT
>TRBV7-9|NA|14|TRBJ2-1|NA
CASSTRTGKEEQFF
TGTGCCAGCAGCACCCGGACTGGAAAGGAGGAGCAGTTCTTC
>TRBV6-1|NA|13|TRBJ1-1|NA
CASSQEGDTEAFF
TGTGCCAGCTCCCAAGAGGGAGACACTGAAGCTTTCTTT
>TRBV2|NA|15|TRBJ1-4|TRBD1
CASRISGQGNEKLFF
TGTGCCAGCAGGATTTCGGGACAGGGTAATGAAAAACTGTTTTTT
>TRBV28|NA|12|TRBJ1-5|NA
CAHRESNQPQHF
TGTGCCCACCGAGAAAGCAATCAGCCCCAGCATTTT
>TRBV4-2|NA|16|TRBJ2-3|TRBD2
CASSHYSGRGTDTQYF
TGTGCCAGCAGCCACTATAGCGGGAGGGGCACAGATACGCAGTATTTT
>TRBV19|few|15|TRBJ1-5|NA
CASSTLEGRNQPQHF
TGTGCCAGTAGTACCCTAGAGGGGAGGAATCAGCCCCAGCATTTT
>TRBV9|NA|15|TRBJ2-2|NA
CASSVDIRPTGELFF
TGTGCCAGCAGCGTAGACATCAGACCCACCGGGGAGCTGTTTTTT
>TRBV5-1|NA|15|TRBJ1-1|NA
CASSSLGSVNTEAFF
TGCGCCAGCAGCTCCCTCGGATCCGTTAACACTGAAGCTTTCTTT
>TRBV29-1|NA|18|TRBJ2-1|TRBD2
CSVEGGFVAGLSYNEQFF
TGCAGCGTTGAAGGTGGGTTTGTAGCGGGCCTCTCCTACAATGAGCAGTTCTTC
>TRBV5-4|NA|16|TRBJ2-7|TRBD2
CASSLTGLAKTYEQYF
TGTGCCAGCAGCTTGACAGGACTAGCGAAGACCTACGAGCAGTACTTC
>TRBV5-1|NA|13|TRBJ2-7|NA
CASSRGSSYEQYF
TGCGCCAGCAGCAGGGGGAGTTCCTACGAGCAGTACTTC
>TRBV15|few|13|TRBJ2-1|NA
CATSTLGAYEQFF
TGTGCCACCAGCACCTTGGGGGCCTATGAGCAGTTCTTC
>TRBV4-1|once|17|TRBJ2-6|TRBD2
CASSPGLAGAGANVLTF
TGCGCCAGCAGCCCGGGACTAGCGGGGGCTGGGGCCAACGTCCTGACTTTC
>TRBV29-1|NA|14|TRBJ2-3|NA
CSVGMGASTDTQYF
TGCAGCGTGGGAATGGGGGCTAGCACAGATACGCAGTATTTT